Following are 30 T cell receptor beta chains from one sample sequenced in a study of control samples from healthy donors and cancer patients. Here immunoSEQ multiplex PCR was the method, and the copy in TCRdb shows in-frame clones only, minus some. The table shows some 100,000 clones, with roughly 89% occurring only once. The sequencing sample was made of blood. The origin of the receptors is a man aged 30 to 39 in good health.

The chain couples TRBV7-8 to TRBJ1-1, with 9 bases fitting TRBD1. The ends lost 5 bases at V and 7 bases at J; junction bases unmatched: 11. CDR1 and CDR2 (germline): SGHVS, FQNEAQ. The CDR3 consists of 15 residues. The CDR3 DNA follows: TGTGCCAGCAGCCCCAGGACAGGGGACCCCCGTGAAGCTTTCTTT. Its protein is CASSPRTGDPREAFF.

The CDR3 loop is CASSLTGGRNEQFF. DNA for the CDR3: TGTGCCAGCAGCCTGACAGGGGGCAGAAATGAGCAGTTCTTC. The chain carries TRBV4-2 and TRBJ2-1, with 10 bases aligning to TRBD1. V was clipped by 4 bases and J by 7 bases; unmatched bases: 4. This CDR3 contains 14 residues. CDR1 and CDR2 from the germline V gene are LGHNA and YNFKEQ.

The chain employs TRBV19 and TRBJ2-7; tentatively, D is TRBD1 (5 bases). The ends were cut back, 5 bases at V and 3 bases at J, with 14 bases in the middle. The CDR3 runs 14 residues. Germline assignment: CDR1 LNHDA and CDR2 SQIVND (reference sequence). The CDR3 region has the DNA TGTGCCAGTAGTGGCTCTTGGGGCGGCTACGAGCAGTACTTC. Its protein product is CASSGSWGGYEQYF.

The V gene is TRBV6-4, the J gene TRBJ2-1, with 14 nucleotides matching TRBD2. This CDR3 region has 14 residues. J lost 7 bases, V lost 4 bases, and 0 bases had no gene match. Germline V gives CDR1 MRHNA, CDR2 SNTAGT. The CDR3 DNA is TGTGCCAGCAGTGGGACTAGCGGGGGGAATGAGCAGTTCTTC. Translating gives CASSGTSGGNEQFF.

Comments on this clone: This sample also contains other DNA sequences that code for the same CDR3. The rearrangement uses TRBV3-1 (or the pseudogene TRBV3-2) and TRBJ1-4; possible D gene TRBD1, 5 bases. The CDR3 loop spans 15 amino acids. Trimming stripped 3 bases from V and 8 bases from J, with 16 bases between. Germline assignment: CDR1 LGHDT and CDR2 YNNKEL (reference sequence). The CDR3, as DNA: TGTGCCAGCAGCCAGGAGGAGGGACTAGCAGAAAAACTGTTTTTT. Translating gives CASSQEEGLAEKLFF.

The rearrangement links TRBV24-1 to TRBJ2-1; 10 bases fit TRBD2. CDR3 length: 16 amino acids. Germline assignment: CDR1 KGHDR and CDR2 SFDVKD. The V segment lost 7 bases and the J segment 4 bases; nucleotides outside the gene matches: 9. CDR3 bases: TGTGCCACCAGCCCGTCCGGGACTAGCGAATACAATGAGCAGTTCTTC. As protein: CATSPSGTSEYNEQFF.

The chain carries TRBV27 and TRBJ2-1, with D possibly TRBD2 on 7 matching bases. CDR1 MNHEY and CDR2 SMNVEV come from the germline V gene (reference sequence). Trimming pared 3 bases from V and 0 bases from J, leaving 15 bases between. The CDR3 is 17 residues long. The CDR3 protein is CASSFRGGGSSYNEQFF. CDR3 DNA sequence: TGTGCCAGCAGTTTTAGGGGAGGGGGGAGCTCCTACAATGAGCAGTTCTTC.

The chain uses TRBV15 and TRBJ1-4; D is possibly TRBD1 (5 bases). The length of the CDR3 is 16 residues. V was clipped by 1 base and J by 8 bases, with 17 bases between them. Per germline, CDR1 LNHNV and CDR2 YYDKDF (reference sequence). The CDR3 region is CATSRGRSGPREKLFF. The CDR3 bases are TGTGCCACCAGCAGAGGGAGATCAGGGCCCAGGGAAAAACTGTTTTTT.

This clone appeared a few times. The chain combines TRBV5-1 with TRBJ1-6; D unresolved. With 0 bases removed from V and 7 bases from J, the gap between germline ends came to 14 bases. This CDR3 is 16 amino acids long. Per germline, CDR1 SGHRS and CDR2 YFSETQ. CDR3 bases: TGCGCCAGCAGCTTGGGGGCAGGCAATACAAATTCACCCCTCCACTTT. Translation gives CASSLGAGNTNSPLHF. Supplemented by reference TRBV5-1 and TRBJ1-6, the full variable domain reads KAGVTQTPRYLIKTRGQQVTLSCSPISGHRSVSWYQQTPGQGLQFLFEYFSETQRNKGNFPGRFSGRQFSNSRSEMNVSTLELGDSALYLCASSLGAGNTNSPLHFGNGTRLTVT.

This clone has only a few counts. The sample contains more than one DNA sequence encoding this CDR3. This rearrangement joins TRBV11-2 to TRBJ1-1; 7 nucleotides match TRBD1. V lost 1 base to trimming and J lost 5 bases; unmatched junction nucleotides: 4. CDR1 and CDR2 (germline): SGHAT, FQNNGV. The CDR3 is made up of 14 amino acids. The CDR3 nucleotides read TGTGCCAGCAGCTTAGTAGGGGGCAGGACTGAAGCTTTCTTT. Protein sequence: CASSLVGGRTEAFF.

The chain combines TRBV5-4 with TRBJ1-1; 9 nucleotides agree with TRBD1. There are 16 residues in the CDR3. Germline V lookup: CDR1 SGHNT, CDR2 YYREEE (reference sequence). The V and J ends lost 4 bases and 4 bases, in that order; junction bases with no gene match: 11. This CDR3 reads CASSQPGQGIPTEAFF. The DNA of the CDR3 is TGTGCCAGCAGCCAACCGGGACAGGGTATCCCCACTGAAGCTTTCTTT.

The rearrangement uses TRBV6-5 and TRBJ2-1, with no clear D. CDR1 and CDR2 from the germline V gene are MNHEY and SVGAGI. The CDR3 is 13 amino acids. V was clipped by 8 bases and J by 0 bases, with 8 bases between them. The CDR3 protein is CASGRVSYNEQFF. CDR3 DNA: TGTGCCAGCGGTCGGGTCTCCTACAATGAGCAGTTCTTC.

The V call is TRBV6-1, the J call TRBJ1-2; TRBD1 might be the D (6 bases). The CDR3 has 13 residues. V shed 1 base and J shed 5 bases, with 8 bases lying between them. Germline V gives CDR1 MNHNS, CDR2 SASEGT. The CDR3 nucleotides read TGTGCCAGCAGTGAAGTCACAGGGTATGGCTACACCTTC. As protein: CASSEVTGYGYTF.

The chain recombines TRBV18 with TRBJ1-2, with D possibly TRBD1 on 6 matching bases. CDR1 and CDR2 (germline): KGHSH, LQKENI. V was cut by 3 bases and J by 3 bases, with 14 bases left in between. This CDR3 spans 15 amino acids. CDR3 sequence: CASSPLDTGYYGYTF. CDR3 nucleotides: TGTGCCAGCTCACCGTTAGATACAGGGTACTATGGCTACACCTTC.

The rearrangement joins TRBV19 to TRBJ2-5, with TRBD1 identical over 9 bases. The junction had 9 bases not matched to a gene; V was cut back by 6 bases and J by 4 bases. CDR3 length: 15 amino acids. CDR1 is LNHDA, CDR2 SQIVND, per germline (reference sequence). The CDR3 loop reads CASSTGGAYTETQYF. In nucleotides, the CDR3 is TGTGCCAGTAGCACAGGGGGCGCATACACAGAGACCCAGTACTTC.

This chain links TRBV6-1 with TRBJ1-2; a weak D match, TRBD1 (6 bases). Looked up from germline, CDR1 is MNHNS and CDR2 is SASEGT. This CDR3 has 13 residues. Trimming removed 3 bases from V and 8 bases from J, with 13 bases in between. The CDR3 nucleotides are TGTGCCAGCAGTGAGGACAGCCACCTCGGCTACACCTTC. This gives the protein CASSEDSHLGYTF.

This clone came up a few times. The chain has TRBV7-9 and TRBJ1-1; possible D gene TRBD1, 5 bases. Looked up from germline, CDR1 is SEHNR and CDR2 is FQNEAQ (reference sequence). This CDR3 region has 14 residues. V lost 6 bases, J lost 4 bases, and 15 bases lay in between. The CDR3 nucleotides are TGTGCCAGCAGGACAGAGGGACCATCCACTGAAGCTTTCTTT. Its translation: CASRTEGPSTEAFF.

This clone was counted a single time. This rearrangement joins TRBV4-3 to TRBJ2-1; TRBD2 matches 8 bases. The CDR3 totals 16 residues. The J segment lost 0 bases and the V segment lost 4 bases, leaving 5 bases of the junction unmatched. The V gene's germline CDR1 is LGHNA and CDR2 YSLEER. The CDR3 loop is CASSLESGSSYNEQFF. The CDR3 DNA is TGCGCCAGCAGCCTCGAGAGCGGGAGCTCCTACAATGAGCAGTTCTTC.

The gene calls are TRBV9 and TRBJ2-1; unclear D gene. Trimming cost V 0 bases and J 4 bases, with 11 bases left between them. The CDR3 has 15 amino acids. Looked up from germline, CDR1 is SGDLS and CDR2 is YYNGEE. The CDR3 region has the DNA TGTGCCAGCAGCGTAGACAGAAATTCTTACAATGAGCAGTTCTTC. Its protein is CASSVDRNSYNEQFF. Full variable domain (remainder filled in from reference TRBV9 and TRBJ2-1): DSGVTQTPKHLITATGQRVTLRCSPRSGDLSVYWYQQSLDQGLQFLIQYYNGEERAKGNILERFSAQQFPDLHSELNLSSLELGDSALYFCASSVDRNSYNEQFFGPGTRLTVL.

The CDR3 nucleotides read TGTGCCAGCACCCCCTGGGGATTTTACAACACCATATATTTT. Translated: CASTPWGFYNTIYF. The chain links TRBV28 to TRBJ1-3; no clear D. The CDR3 is made up of 14 amino acids. The V end was cut by 7 bases, the J end by 7 bases, with 17 bases between. The germline V gene has CDR1 MDHEN and CDR2 SYDVKM.

The chain joins TRBV5-5 to TRBJ2-5; D is unresolved. Germline lookup yields CDR1 SGHKS and CDR2 YYEKEE (reference sequence). Trimming stripped 2 bases from V and 4 bases from J, with 9 bases between. The CDR3 loop spans 13 amino acids. The CDR3 loop reads CASSFSLLETQYF. DNA of the CDR3: TGTGCCAGCAGCTTCTCCCTATTAGAGACCCAGTACTTC. The full variable domain, its missing parts supplied by reference TRBV5-5 and TRBJ2-5, is DAGVTQSPTHLIKTRGQQVTLRCSPISGHKSVSWYQQVLGQGPQFIFQYYEKEERGRGNFPDRFSARQFPNYSSELNVNALLLGDSALYLCASSFSLLETQYFGPGTRLLVL.

The chain combines TRBV27 with TRBJ2-7; TRBD2 matches at 16 bases. V lost 7 bases and J lost 2; bases outside the gene matches: 11. The V gene's germline CDR1 is MNHEY and CDR2 SMNVEV (reference sequence). This CDR3 is 18 amino acids long. CDR3 sequence (DNA): TGTGCCAGCAAGCCCTCCGGGACTAGCGGGAGGGTCACCTACGAGCAGTACTTC. It yields the protein CASKPSGTSGRVTYEQYF.

In this sample, this clone turned up many times. At the DNA level, this CDR3 is encoded by other sequences in the same sample as well. The CDR3 bases are TGTGCCAGCAGTGAGGGATATAGCAATCAGCCCCAGCATTTT. Its protein product is CASSEGYSNQPQHF. The chain has TRBV6-1 and TRBJ1-5, with unresolved D. This CDR3 spans 14 amino acids. Germline V gives CDR1 MNHNS, CDR2 SASEGT. The V end lost 3 bases, the J end lost 0 bases, and 6 bases lay between the germline ends.

The V call is TRBV12-3 or TRBV12-4, the J call TRBJ1-1; D unclear. CDR3 length equals 13 residues. V lost 4 bases and J 4 bases, leaving 10 bases between the germline ends. The CDR3: CASSSREGTEAFF. The CDR3 DNA sequence: TGTGCCAGCAGTTCCCGTGAGGGCACTGAAGCTTTCTTT.

The chain links TRBV5-1 to TRBJ2-7; D is unclear. V gave up 1 base and J gave up 2 bases, with 7 bases separating them. The CDR3 loop spans 13 amino acids. Per germline, CDR1 SGHRS and CDR2 YFSETQ. CDR3 in amino acids: CASSLPPTYEQYV. The CDR3 DNA is TGCGCCAGCAGCTTGCCCCCAACCTACGAGCAGTACGTC.

The chain is built from TRBV7-2 and TRBJ2-2, with 8 nucleotides matching TRBD1. Germline V CDR1 and CDR2: SGHTA, FQGNSA. Germline trimming cut 7 bases from V and 4 bases from J; bases unmatched to any gene: 11. There are 16 residues in the CDR3. This CDR3 reads CASMISDRAITGELFF. DNA for the CDR3: TGTGCCAGCATGATATCGGACAGGGCGATCACCGGGGAGCTGTTTTTT.

The chain couples TRBV18 to TRBJ1-5; 9 bases map to TRBD1. V was clipped by 1 base and J by 8 bases; unmatched bases: 9. This CDR3 region has 16 residues. Germline values: CDR1 KGHSH, CDR2 LQKENI. The CDR3 nucleotides are TGTGCCAGCTCACCACTTGGACAGGGGAGCGGGGAGCCCCAGCATTTT. Residues: CASSPLGQGSGEPQHF.

V gene TRBV6-1 combines with J gene TRBJ2-3; D call uncertain. This CDR3 is 14 amino acids long. The germline V gene encodes CDR1 MNHNS and CDR2 SASEGT. The V gene lost 1 base and the J gene lost 4 bases, with 9 bases spanning the gap. CDR3 amino acids: CASSEEVVADTQYF. The CDR3 nucleotides are TGTGCCAGCAGTGAAGAGGTAGTAGCAGATACGCAGTATTTT.

The chain employs TRBV7-9 and TRBJ2-7, with D perhaps TRBD1 (6 bases). V gave up 5 bases and J gave up 5 bases, with 13 bases separating them. Germline V gene sequence: CDR1 SEHNR, CDR2 FQNEAQ (reference sequence). The CDR3 runs 13 residues. CDR3 bases: TGTGCCAGCAGCCTATACAGGGACCACGAGCAGTACGTC. Encoded protein: CASSLYRDHEQYV.

The V call is TRBV14, the J call TRBJ2-7; the D call may be TRBD1 or TRBD2 (5 bases each). Germline loops: CDR1 SGHDN, CDR2 FVKESK. V gave up 2 bases and J gave up 2 bases, with 13 bases separating them. The CDR3 has 15 amino acids. This chain's CDR3 is CASSQTWGKAYEQYV. CDR3 bases: TGTGCCAGCAGCCAAACATGGGGGAAGGCCTACGAGCAGTACGTC.